This passage covers 29 T cell receptor beta chains from one sample sequenced in a study of blood T cells in healthy people across ages (dated by TCRdb to between 2014 and 2017). Library generation was performed with 5' RACE. TCRdb lists the instrument as Illumina HiSeq 2500. A second PCR of about 6 to 11 cycles was performed with a sample-barcoded 5' primer and a J-beta primer mix. In TCRdb, the public reads were trimmed at Q25 with fastp and aligned with MiXCR, with productive beta chains retained. One record per CDR3 amino acid sequence lists the most common genes and DNA. This sample holds over a million distinct CDR3 sequences; approximately 26% were observed only once. The top ten constitute less than 0.75% of the sample. The sample was also reused in another study, on T cells of mothers and their children.

The sample comprised blood. These receptors originate from a girl aged 2 to 10 in good health.

This sequence joins TRBV7-9 and TRBJ2-2, with 11 positions matching TRBD1. Germline V gene lookup returns CDR1 SEHNR and CDR2 FQNEAQ (reference sequence). Trimming removed 5 bases from V and 0 bases from J; junction bases left unmatched: 5. This CDR3 is built from 17 residues. CDR3 protein: CASSGTGGSANTGELFF. The CDR3 DNA sequence: TGTGCCAGCAGCGGGACAGGGGGGAGCGCGAACACCGGGGAGCTGTTTTTT.

This clonotype was seen a few times. The chain links TRBV15 to TRBJ2-5; D gene unclear. The CDR3 extends over 11 amino acids. V was shortened by 6 bases and J by 4 bases, with 6 bases between the two germline ends. The V gene's germline CDR1 is LNHNV and CDR2 YYDKDF (reference sequence). The CDR3 protein is CATSQAETQYF. CDR3 nucleotides: TGTGCCACCAGTCAGGCAGAGACCCAGTACTTC.

A few counts support this clonotype. This sequence joins TRBV5-1 and TRBJ2-7; D may be TRBD1 (5 bases). Germline CDR1 and CDR2: SGHRS and YFSETQ. Between the trimmed V and J ends, which lost 4 bases and 6 bases, there was a span of 11 bases. The CDR3 covers 12 residues. CDR3 DNA: TGCGCCAGCAGCAATGACAGAACCGAGCAGTACTTC. Amino acids: CASSNDRTEQYF. Complete variable domain (other parts from reference TRBV5-1 and TRBJ2-7): KAGVTQTPRYLIKTRGQQVTLSCSPISGHRSVSWYQQTPGQGLQFLFEYFSETQRNKGNFPGRFSGRQFSNSRSEMNVSTLELGDSALYLCASSNDRTEQYFGPGTRLTVT.

The chain carries TRBV11-1 and TRBJ2-7; D possibly uses TRBD1 or TRBD2 (6 bases each). CDR3 length: 18 residues. Germline loops: CDR1 SGHAT, CDR2 FQDESV (reference sequence). Deletions cut 5 bases from V and 2 bases from J, with 25 bases between. CDR3 residues: CASSVGGLGLTPTYEQYF. The DNA for the CDR3 is TGTGCCAGCAGCGTTGGGGGGCTGGGGCTAACCCCGACCTACGAGCAGTACTTC.

V usage is TRBV7-2 and J usage is TRBJ2-2; no firm D call. Germline V lookup: CDR1 SGHTA, CDR2 FQGNSA. V was shortened by 5 bases and J by 3 bases, with 16 bases between the two germline ends. CDR3 length equals 16 residues. CDR3 DNA: TGTGCCAGCAGCCGTCCCGCGATAAGCTACACCGGGGAGCTGTTTTTT. Residues: CASSRPAISYTGELFF.

This chain connects TRBV10-1 to TRBJ2-5, with D possibly TRBD1 on 5 matching bases. Germline CDR1 is WNHNN and CDR2 is SYGVQD (reference sequence). Trimming left V 6 bases short and J 4 bases short, with 18 bases between. CDR3 size: 15 residues. CDR3 nucleotide sequence: TGCGCCAGCAGCCCGGACCAGGGAAGGCGAGAGACCCAGTACTTC. Its translation is CASSPDQGRRETQYF.

V and J are TRBV25-1 and TRBJ2-1; the D gene is possibly TRBD2 (5 bases). The end of the DNA is better explained by TRBJ2-5, so the J call may be wrong. The CDR3 is 15 residues long. Germline V gives CDR1 MGHDK, CDR2 SYGVNS. The CDR3 coding sequence is TGTGCCAGCAGCAGGCGAGATGGCGGGCGAGAGACCCAGTACTTC. Translation gives CASSRRDGGRETQYF.

The rearrangement links TRBV9 to TRBJ1-4; TRBD1 agrees at 9 bases. J gave up 8 bases and V 3 bases, and 8 bases lay outside the gene matches. The germline CDR1 and CDR2 sequences are SGDLS and YYNGEE. The CDR3 length is 15 residues. CDR3 residues: CASSGPGQGWEKLFF. CDR3 coding DNA: TGTGCCAGCAGCGGTCCGGGACAGGGTTGGGAAAAACTGTTTTTT.

This clonotype was detected a few times. This chain connects TRBV28 to TRBJ2-3; 9 bases fit TRBD2. The CDR3 has 13 amino acids. Unmatched junction bases numbered 5, after V lost 3 bases and J lost 10 bases. CDR1 is MDHEN, CDR2 SYDVKM, per germline. CDR3 region: CASSFRSGGSQYF. The DNA for the CDR3 is TGTGCCAGCAGTTTCAGGAGCGGGGGGTCGCAGTATTTT.

This sequence joins TRBV9 and TRBJ2-5, with 9 bases identical to TRBD1. The CDR3 runs to 16 residues. CDR1 and CDR2 from the germline V gene are SGDLS and YYNGEE. The junction had 5 bases not matched to a gene; V was cut back by 0 bases and J by 2 bases. CDR3 nucleotide sequence: TGTGCCAGCAGCGTAGGGACAGGGGACTATCAAGAGACCCAGTACTTC. It codes for CASSVGTGDYQETQYF. The variable domain in full, completed from reference TRBV9 and TRBJ2-5, reads DSGVTQTPKHLITATGQRVTLRCSPRSGDLSVYWYQQSLDQGLQFLIQYYNGEERAKGNILERFSAQQFPDLHSELNLSSLELGDSALYFCASSVGTGDYQETQYFGPGTRLLVL.

The rearrangement uses TRBV12-3 or TRBV12-4 and TRBJ2-1; 12 positions agree with TRBD2. This CDR3 spans 16 amino acids. J gave up 8 bases and V 2 bases, and 7 bases lay outside the gene matches. Here the CDR3 reads CASSLMTSGSWDEQFF. The CDR3 DNA follows: TGTGCCAGCAGTTTAATGACTAGCGGGAGTTGGGATGAGCAGTTCTTC.

The CDR3 protein is CASSQVTGGEVSNEQYF. The CDR3 bases are TGCGCCAGCAGCCAAGTCACAGGGGGCGAGGTTTCCAACGAGCAGTACTTC. The chain recombines TRBV4-1 with TRBJ2-5, with 9 bases matching TRBD1. Judging by the DNA end, TRBJ2-7 fits better; the J call may be wrong. The CDR3 totals 17 residues. Per the germline V gene, CDR1 is MGHRA and CDR2 is YSYEKL.

The rearrangement uses TRBV7-6 and TRBJ2-3; 10 positions agree with TRBD2. The germline gives CDR1 SGHVS, CDR2 FNYEAQ. The CDR3 is made up of 19 amino acids. The junction had 15 bases not matched to a gene; V was cut back by 2 bases and J by 4 bases. The CDR3 here is CASSLKLAGDPRGADTQYF. The CDR3 DNA follows: TGTGCCAGCAGCTTAAAGCTAGCGGGAGACCCTCGGGGAGCAGATACGCAGTATTTT.

V gene TRBV9 combines with J gene TRBJ2-5; 9 bases fit TRBD2. The CDR3 contains 15 residues. Unmatched junction bases numbered 8, after V lost 3 bases and J lost 5 bases. Germline V CDR1 and CDR2: SGDLS, YYNGEE. The CDR3: CASSAIAGAGETQYF. CDR3 in DNA: TGTGCCAGCAGCGCCATAGCGGGAGCAGGGGAGACCCAGTACTTC.

V is TRBV2 and J is TRBJ2-5; possibly TRBD1 or TRBD2 for D (5 bases each). The V gene's germline CDR1 is SNHLY and CDR2 FYNNEI. The CDR3 runs 14 residues. V dropped 8 bases and J dropped 5 bases, with 18 bases sitting between them. The CDR3 DNA sequence: TGTGCCAGCTCCCGGGACCCAAGGTCGGAGACCCAGTACTTC. Protein product: CASSRDPRSETQYF.

This clonotype appeared a few times. This rearrangement joins TRBV7-9 to TRBJ2-7, with a weak D call TRBD1 (6 bases). The ends were cut back, 5 bases at V and 0 bases at J, with 17 bases in the middle. The germline V gene has CDR1 SEHNR and CDR2 FQNEAQ (reference sequence). This CDR3 is built from 16 residues. The CDR3 sequence is CASSPTGTTSSYEQYF. The CDR3 nucleotides read TGTGCCAGCAGCCCGACCGGGACAACGAGCTCCTACGAGCAGTACTTC.

The chain recombines TRBV7-2 with TRBJ1-3; 8 bases agree with TRBD1. Germline V gene sequence: CDR1 SGHTA, CDR2 FQGNSA. The J segment lost 2 bases and the V segment lost 7 bases, leaving 4 bases of the junction unmatched. There are 14 residues in the CDR3. The chain's CDR3 is CASNGRGPGNTIYF. DNA for the CDR3: TGTGCCAGCAACGGCAGGGGGCCTGGAAACACCATATATTTT. The full variable domain, with the rest looked up from reference TRBV7-2 and TRBJ1-3, is GAGVSQSPSNKVTEKGKDVELRCDPISGHTALYWYRQSLGQGLEFLIYFQGNSAPDKSGLPSDRFSAERTGGSVSTLTIQRTQQEDSAVYLCASNGRGPGNTIYFGEGSWLTVV.

A word on this clonotype: A read error may produce the germline difference seen at one junction end. V and J are TRBV15 and TRBJ2-5; no definite D call. Germline values: CDR1 LNHNV, CDR2 YYDKDF (reference sequence). The CDR3 runs to 13 residues. CDR3 sequence reads: CATNRDLKETQYF. CDR3 nucleotides: TGTGCCACCAACAGAGATTTGAAAGAGACCCAGTACTTC.

This sequence joins TRBV12-3 or TRBV12-4 and TRBJ2-4; the match to TRBD1 covers 7 bases. V gave up 3 bases and J gave up 9 bases; unmatched junction bases: 17. This CDR3 region has 17 residues. The CDR3 DNA reads TGTGCCAGCAGTTTTAAATCGGGACAGTGGCGGCTGGGCATTCAGTACTTC. It codes for CASSFKSGQWRLGIQYF.

In the case of this clonotype: The junction differs from germline at one of its ends, possibly a read error. The chain employs TRBV12-3 or TRBV12-4 and TRBJ2-6; D is perhaps TRBD2 (6 bases). CDR3 length equals 16 residues. The CDR3 reads CASSFVISGWANALTF. In DNA form, the CDR3 reads TGTGCCAGCAGTTTTGTTATTAGCGGCTGGGCCAACGCCCTGACTTTC.

Comment on this clonotype: The junction departs from germline at one end; a sequencing error may be responsible. This rearrangement joins TRBV29-1 to TRBJ2-3; the match to TRBD1 covers 9 bases. The CDR3 totals 14 residues. In germline, CDR1 is SQVTM, CDR2 ANQGSEA. The CDR3 bases are TGCAGCTACCAGACAGGGGGTAGGACAGATATGCAGTATTTT. This encodes CSYQTGGRTDMQYF.

This clonotype was seen a handful of times. V gene TRBV4-1 combines with J gene TRBJ2-5, with 11 bases fitting TRBD2. TRBJ2-1 matches the DNA end more closely, so the J call is doubtful. Germline-derived CDR1 and CDR2 are MGHRA and YSYEKL. CDR3 size: 17 residues. DNA for the CDR3: TGCGCCAGCAGCCAAGTTGCGGGACTAGCGGACCACAATGAGCAGTTCTTC. Translated, it gives CASSQVAGLADHNEQFF.

Of note for this clonotype: A read error may produce the germline difference seen at one junction end. This chain uses TRBV4-2 with TRBJ1-4, with 7 bases aligning to TRBD1. The CDR3 runs to 14 residues. Germline CDR1 LGHNA, CDR2 YNFKEQ. CDR3 nucleotides: TGTGCCGGCAGCCAACCACCTGACAGGGACAAACTGTTTTTT. It encodes CAGSQPPDRDKLFF.

Worth noting for this clonotype: At one end the junction does not follow the germline gene, possibly because of a read error. The gene calls are TRBV6-1 and TRBJ1-2; D call uncertain. The CDR3 spans 8 residues. Germline lookup yields CDR1 MNHNS and CDR2 SASEGT. This CDR3 is CASSSDAF. CDR3 sequence (DNA): TGTGCCAGCAGTTCGGACGCCTTC.

This clonotype occurred a few times. No conserved phenylalanine or tryptophan is present at the end of the CDR3, so a read error is the likely explanation. The CDR3 nucleotides read TGTGCCACCGGGACTAGCGGTTCAGATACGCAGTATATT. Translation: CATGTSGSDTQYI. V and J are TRBV24-1 and TRBJ2-3; 11 bases line up with TRBD2. V lost 9 bases, J lost 4 bases, and 2 bases stayed unmatched. The germline V gene encodes CDR1 KGHDR and CDR2 SFDVKD. The CDR3 runs to 13 residues.

This clonotype came up a few times. This chain joins TRBV7-9 and TRBJ1-3, with no clear D. The CDR3 length is 14 residues. The germline V gene encodes CDR1 SEHNR and CDR2 FQNEAQ (reference sequence). Trimming stripped 2 bases from V and 7 bases from J, with 12 bases between. The CDR3 region is CASSLSDRGNTIYF. For the CDR3, the DNA is TGTGCCAGCAGCTTATCGGATAGAGGGAACACCATATATTTT.

This clonotype came up many times. The chain carries TRBV20-1 and TRBJ2-7; 9 bases are a match to TRBD2. Germline CDR1 and CDR2: DFQATT and SNEGSKA (reference sequence). V lost 5 bases, J lost 6 bases, and 17 bases stayed unmatched. The CDR3 loop spans 16 amino acids. The CDR3 sequence is CSARAKTSGLTAEQYF. As DNA, the CDR3 is TGCAGTGCTCGAGCTAAAACTAGCGGGCTTACGGCCGAGCAGTACTTC.

This clonotype was found a few times. This chain connects TRBV29-1 to TRBJ2-1, with D perhaps TRBD1 or TRBD2 (6 bases each). Matching the DNA end better, TRBJ2-5 makes the J call doubtful. Per germline, CDR1 SQVTM and CDR2 ANQGSEA. This CDR3 has 12 residues. The CDR3 bases are TGCAGCGTTGAGAAGGGGGGTCAGGCCCAGTACTTC. It encodes CSVEKGGQAQYF.

The CDR3 DNA follows: TGTGCCAGCAGCTTTACGGGATCTTACTCTTACCAAGAGACCCAGTACTTC. This encodes CASSFTGSYSYQETQYF. This sequence joins TRBV11-2 and TRBJ2-5; D perhaps matches TRBD2 (5 bases). Per the germline V gene, CDR1 is SGHAT and CDR2 is FQNNGV. The CDR3 has 17 amino acids. Trimming stripped 3 bases from V and 0 bases from J, with 17 bases between.